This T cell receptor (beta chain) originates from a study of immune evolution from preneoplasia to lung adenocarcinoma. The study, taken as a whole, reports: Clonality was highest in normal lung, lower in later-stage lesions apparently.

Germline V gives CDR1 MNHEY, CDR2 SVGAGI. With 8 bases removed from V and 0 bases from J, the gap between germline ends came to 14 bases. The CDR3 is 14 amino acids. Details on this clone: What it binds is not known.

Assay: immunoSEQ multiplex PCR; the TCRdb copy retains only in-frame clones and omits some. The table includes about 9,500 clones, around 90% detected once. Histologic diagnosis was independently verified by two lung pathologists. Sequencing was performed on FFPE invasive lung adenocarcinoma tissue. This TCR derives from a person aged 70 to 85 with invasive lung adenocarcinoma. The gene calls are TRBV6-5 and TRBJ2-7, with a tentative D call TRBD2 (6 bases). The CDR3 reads CASAGGRSSYEQYF. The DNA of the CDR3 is TGTGCCAGCGCCGGGGGTAGGAGCTCCTACGAGCAGTACTTC.